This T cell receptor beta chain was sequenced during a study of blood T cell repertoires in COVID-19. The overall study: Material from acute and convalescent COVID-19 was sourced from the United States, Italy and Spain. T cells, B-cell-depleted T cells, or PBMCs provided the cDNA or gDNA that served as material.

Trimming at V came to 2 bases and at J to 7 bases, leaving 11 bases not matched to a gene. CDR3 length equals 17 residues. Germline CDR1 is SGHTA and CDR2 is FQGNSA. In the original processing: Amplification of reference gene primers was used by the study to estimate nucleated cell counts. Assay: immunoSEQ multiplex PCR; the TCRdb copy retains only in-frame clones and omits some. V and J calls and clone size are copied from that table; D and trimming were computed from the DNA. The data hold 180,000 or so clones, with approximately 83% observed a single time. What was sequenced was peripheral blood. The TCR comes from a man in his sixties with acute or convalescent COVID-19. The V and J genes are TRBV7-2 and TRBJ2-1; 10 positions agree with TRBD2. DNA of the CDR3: TGTGCCAGCAGCTTATGGCTAGCGGGAGTTCGGGGAAATGAGCAGTTCTTC. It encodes CASSLWLAGVRGNEQFF.